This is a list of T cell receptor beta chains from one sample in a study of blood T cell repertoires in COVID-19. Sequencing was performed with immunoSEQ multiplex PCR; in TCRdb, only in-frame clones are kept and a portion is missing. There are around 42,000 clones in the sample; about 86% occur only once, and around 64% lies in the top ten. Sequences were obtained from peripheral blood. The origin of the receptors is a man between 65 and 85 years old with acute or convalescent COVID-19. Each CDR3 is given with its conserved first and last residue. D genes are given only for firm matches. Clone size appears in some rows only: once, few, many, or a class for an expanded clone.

CDR3 protein: CASSIGGAGGTEAFF; CDR3 DNA: TGTGCCAGTAGTATTGGAGGGGCTGGGGGCACTGAAGCTTTCTTT; clone size: once; D gene: -; V gene: TRBV19; J gene: TRBJ1-1
CDR3 protein: CASSQGLAGGQETQYF; CDR3 DNA: TGTGCCAGCAGCCAAGGACTAGCGGGGGGGCAAGAGACCCAGTACTTC; clone size: -; D gene: TRBD2; V gene: TRBV6-6; J gene: TRBJ2-5
CDR3 protein: CASSLDSDLNEQFF; CDR3 DNA: TGTGCCAGCAGCTTAGACAGCGACCTTAATGAGCAGTTCTTC; clone size: -; D gene: -; V gene: TRBV11-2; J gene: TRBJ2-1
CDR3 protein: CASSNAGGRAITGELFF; CDR3 DNA: TGTGCCAGTAGTAATGCGGGCGGGAGGGCCATCACCGGGGAGCTGTTTTTT; clone size: medium-sized; D gene: TRBD2; V gene: TRBV19; J gene: TRBJ2-2
CDR3 protein: CASSFIQALGRQETQYF; CDR3 DNA: TGTGCCAGCAGCTTTATCCAAGCGTTGGGGAGGCAAGAGACCCAGTACTTC; clone size: -; D gene: -; V gene: TRBV5-6; J gene: TRBJ2-5
CDR3 protein: CATSDRAGSDSGNTIYF; CDR3 DNA: TGTGCCACCAGTGACCGCGCAGGTTCCGACTCTGGAAACACCATATATTTT; clone size: -; D gene: -; V gene: TRBV24-1; J gene: TRBJ1-3
CDR3 protein: CASRDRVNPGELFF; CDR3 DNA: TGTGCCAGCAGGGACAGGGTTAACCCCGGGGAGCTGTTTTTT; clone size: -; D gene: TRBD1; V gene: TRBV2; J gene: TRBJ2-2
CDR3 protein: CASSRTMVGGEQYF; CDR3 DNA: TGTGCCAGCAGCCGAACCATGGTAGGGGGCGAGCAGTACTTC; clone size: few; D gene: -; V gene: TRBV11-2; J gene: TRBJ2-7
CDR3 protein: CASSVTSGTGETQYF; CDR3 DNA: TGTGCCAGCAGCGTGACTAGCGGGACCGGTGAGACCCAGTACTTC; clone size: -; D gene: TRBD2; V gene: TRBV9; J gene: TRBJ2-5
CDR3 protein: CASSAWEPWDSAYEQYF; CDR3 DNA: TGTGCCAGCAGTGCGTGGGAACCTTGGGACAGCGCCTACGAGCAGTACTTC; clone size: -; D gene: TRBD1; V gene: TRBV6-1; J gene: TRBJ2-7
CDR3 protein: CASSVATADTQYF; CDR3 DNA: TGTGCCAGCAGCGTAGCTACGGCAGATACGCAGTATTTT; clone size: -; D gene: -; V gene: TRBV9; J gene: TRBJ2-3
CDR3 protein: CASRPTGQGDTEAFF; CDR3 DNA: TGTGCCAGCAGGCCTACAGGGCAGGGGGACACTGAAGCTTTCTTT; clone size: -; D gene: TRBD1; V gene: TRBV11-3; J gene: TRBJ1-1
CDR3 protein: CASSPGTGIGYTF; CDR3 DNA: TGCGCCAGCAGCCCCGGGACAGGGATTGGCTACACCTTC; clone size: -; D gene: TRBD1; V gene: TRBV5-1; J gene: TRBJ1-2
CDR3 protein: CASRTGYSNQPQHF; CDR3 DNA: TGTGCCAGCAGAACAGGTTATAGCAATCAGCCCCAGCATTTT; clone size: -; D gene: -; V gene: TRBV2; J gene: TRBJ1-5
CDR3 protein: CASSLPGPGELFF; CDR3 DNA: TGTGCCAGCAGCTTGCCGGGTCCCGGGGAGCTGTTTTTT; clone size: -; D gene: -; V gene: TRBV5-6; J gene: TRBJ2-2
CDR3 protein: CASSLAPGTDYEQYF; CDR3 DNA: TGTGCCAGCAGCTTAGCCCCCGGGACAGACTACGAGCAGTACTTC; clone size: -; D gene: TRBD1; V gene: TRBV11-3; J gene: TRBJ2-7
CDR3 protein: CASSFAGGHGYTF; CDR3 DNA: TGTGCCAGCAGTTTTGCTGGGGGCCATGGCTACACCTTC; clone size: -; D gene: -; V gene: TRBV28; J gene: TRBJ1-2